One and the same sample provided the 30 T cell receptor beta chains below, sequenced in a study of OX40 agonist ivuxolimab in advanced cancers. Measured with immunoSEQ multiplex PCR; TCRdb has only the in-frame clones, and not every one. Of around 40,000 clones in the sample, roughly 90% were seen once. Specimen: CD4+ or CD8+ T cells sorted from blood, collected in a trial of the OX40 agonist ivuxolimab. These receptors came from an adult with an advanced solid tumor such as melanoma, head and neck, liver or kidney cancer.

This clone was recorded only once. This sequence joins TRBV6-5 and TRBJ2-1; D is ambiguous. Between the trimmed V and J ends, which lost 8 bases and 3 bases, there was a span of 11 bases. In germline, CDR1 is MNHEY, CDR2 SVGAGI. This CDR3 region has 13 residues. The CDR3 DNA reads TGTGCCAGCGGGGAAGGGCACTACAATGAGCAGTTCTTC. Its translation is CASGEGHYNEQFF.

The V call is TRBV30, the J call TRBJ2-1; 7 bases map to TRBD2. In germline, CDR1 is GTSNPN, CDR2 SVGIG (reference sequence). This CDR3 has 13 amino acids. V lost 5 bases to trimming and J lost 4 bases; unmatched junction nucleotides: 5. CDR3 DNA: TGTGCCTGGGCCCCTAGCGGTTACAATGAGCAGTTCTTC. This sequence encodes CAWAPSGYNEQFF.

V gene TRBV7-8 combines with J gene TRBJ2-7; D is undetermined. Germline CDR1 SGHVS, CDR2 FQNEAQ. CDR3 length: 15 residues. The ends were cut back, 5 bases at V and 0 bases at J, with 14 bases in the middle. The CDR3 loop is CASSPHGRSSYEQYF. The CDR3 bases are TGTGCCAGCAGCCCTCACGGCAGGTCCTCCTACGAGCAGTACTTC.

The CDR3 loop reads CASSPEVQENEKLFF. DNA of the CDR3: TGTGCCAGCAGCCCGGAGGTTCAGGAGAATGAAAAACTGTTTTTT. The chain links TRBV7-9 to TRBJ1-4; D uncertain. Trimming took 5 bases from V and 5 from J, leaving 15 bases between them. Germline V gene data show CDR1 as SEHNR and CDR2 as FQNEAQ (reference sequence). The CDR3 runs to 15 residues.

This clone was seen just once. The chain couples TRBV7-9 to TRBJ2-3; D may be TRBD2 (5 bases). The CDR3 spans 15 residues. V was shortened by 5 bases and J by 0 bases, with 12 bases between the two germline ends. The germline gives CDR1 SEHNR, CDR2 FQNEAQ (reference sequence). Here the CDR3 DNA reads TGTGCCAGCAGCCGCCGGGGTCCTAGCACAGATACGCAGTATTTT. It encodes CASSRRGPSTDTQYF.

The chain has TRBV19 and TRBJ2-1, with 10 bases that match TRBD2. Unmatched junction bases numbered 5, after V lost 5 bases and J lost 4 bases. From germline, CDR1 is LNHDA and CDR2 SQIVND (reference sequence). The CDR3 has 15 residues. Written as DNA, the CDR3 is TGTGCCAGTAGTCTGGGGACTAGCGCTTACAATGAGCAGTTCTTC. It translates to CASSLGTSAYNEQFF. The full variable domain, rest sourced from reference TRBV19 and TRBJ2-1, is DGGITQSPKYLFRKEGQNVTLSCEQNLNHDAMYWYRQDPGQGLRLIYYSQIVNDFQKGDIAEGYSVSREKKESFPLTVTSAQKNPTAFYLCASSLGTSAYNEQFFGPGTRLTVL.

CDR3 sequence: CASSIGLAAYEQYF. The DNA of the CDR3 is TGTGCCAGTAGTATAGGACTAGCGGCCTACGAGCAGTACTTC. The J gene is TRBJ2-7, the V gene TRBV19; 9 positions match TRBD2. Trimming at V came to 1 base and at J to 2 bases, leaving 0 bases not matched to a gene. The CDR3 length is 14 residues. The germline gives CDR1 LNHDA, CDR2 SQIVND (reference sequence).

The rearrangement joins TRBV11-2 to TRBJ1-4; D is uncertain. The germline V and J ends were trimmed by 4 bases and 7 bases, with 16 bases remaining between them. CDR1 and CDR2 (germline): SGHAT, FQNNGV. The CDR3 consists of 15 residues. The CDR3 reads CASSSQDGRSEKLFF. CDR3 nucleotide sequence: TGTGCCAGCAGCTCCCAGGACGGTCGGAGTGAAAAACTGTTTTTT.

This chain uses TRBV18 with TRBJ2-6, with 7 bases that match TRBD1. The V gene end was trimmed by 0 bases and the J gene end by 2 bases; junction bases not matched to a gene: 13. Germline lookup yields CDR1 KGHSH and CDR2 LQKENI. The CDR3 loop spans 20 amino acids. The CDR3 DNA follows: TGTGCCAGCTCACCACCTCGGGACAGCCATGAACGGCCTGGGGCCAACGTCCTGACTTTC. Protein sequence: CASSPPRDSHERPGANVLTF.

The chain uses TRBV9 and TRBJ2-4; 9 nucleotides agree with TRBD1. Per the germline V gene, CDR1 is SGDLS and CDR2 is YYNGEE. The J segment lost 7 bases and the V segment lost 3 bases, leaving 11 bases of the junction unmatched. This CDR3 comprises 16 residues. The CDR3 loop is CASSAPTGGGPNIQYF. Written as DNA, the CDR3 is TGTGCCAGCAGCGCCCCGACAGGGGGAGGGCCGAACATTCAGTACTTC.

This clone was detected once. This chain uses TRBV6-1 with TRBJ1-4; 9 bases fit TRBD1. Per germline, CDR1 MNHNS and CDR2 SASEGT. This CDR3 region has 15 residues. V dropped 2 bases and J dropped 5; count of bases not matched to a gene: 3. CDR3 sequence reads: CASSERDRANEKLFF. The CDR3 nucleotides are TGTGCCAGCAGTGAAAGGGACAGGGCGAATGAAAAACTGTTTTTT.

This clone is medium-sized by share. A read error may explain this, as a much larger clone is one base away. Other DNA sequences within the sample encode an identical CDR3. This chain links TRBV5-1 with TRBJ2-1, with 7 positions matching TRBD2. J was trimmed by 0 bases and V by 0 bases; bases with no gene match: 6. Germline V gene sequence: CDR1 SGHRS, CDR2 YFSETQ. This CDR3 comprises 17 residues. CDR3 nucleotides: TGCGCCAGCAGCTTGGAGGCTAGCGGAAGCTCCTACAATGAGCAGTTCTTC. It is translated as CASSLEASGSSYNEQFF. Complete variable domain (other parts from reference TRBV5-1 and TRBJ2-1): KAGVTQTPRYLIKTRGQQVTLSCSPISGHRSVSWYQQTPGQGLQFLFEYFSETQRNKGNFPGRFSGRQFSNSRSEMNVSTLELGDSALYLCASSLEASGSSYNEQFFGPGTRLTVL.

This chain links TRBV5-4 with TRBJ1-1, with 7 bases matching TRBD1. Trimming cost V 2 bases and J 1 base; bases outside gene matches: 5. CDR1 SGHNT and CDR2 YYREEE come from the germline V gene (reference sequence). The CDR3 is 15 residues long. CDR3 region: CASSLWGQSNTEAFF. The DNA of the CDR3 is TGTGCCAGCAGCTTATGGGGACAGTCGAACACTGAAGCTTTCTTT. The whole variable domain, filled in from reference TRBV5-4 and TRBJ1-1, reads ETGVTQSPTHLIKTRGQQVTLRCSSQSGHNTVSWYQQALGQGPQFIFQYYREEENGRGNFPPRFSGLQFPNYSSELNVNALELDDSALYLCASSLWGQSNTEAFFGQGTRLTVV.

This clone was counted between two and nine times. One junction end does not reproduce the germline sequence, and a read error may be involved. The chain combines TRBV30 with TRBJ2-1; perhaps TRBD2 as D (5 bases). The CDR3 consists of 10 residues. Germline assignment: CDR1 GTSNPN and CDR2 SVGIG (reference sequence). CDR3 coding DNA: TGTGCCTGGAGAGGTTCGTGGGAGATCTTC. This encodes CAWRGSWEIF.

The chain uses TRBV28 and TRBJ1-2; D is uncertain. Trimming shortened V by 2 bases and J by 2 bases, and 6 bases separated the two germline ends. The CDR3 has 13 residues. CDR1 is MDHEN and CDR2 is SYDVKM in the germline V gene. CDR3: CASSLMENYGYTF. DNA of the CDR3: TGTGCCAGCAGTTTAATGGAGAACTATGGCTACACCTTC.

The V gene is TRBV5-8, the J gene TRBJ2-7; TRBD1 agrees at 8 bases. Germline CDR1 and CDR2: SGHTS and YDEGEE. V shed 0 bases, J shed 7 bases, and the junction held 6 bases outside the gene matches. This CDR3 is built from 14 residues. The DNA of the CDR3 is TGTGCCAGCAGCTTGGTGCAGGGGGCGCAAGAGCAGTACGTC. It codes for CASSLVQGAQEQYV.

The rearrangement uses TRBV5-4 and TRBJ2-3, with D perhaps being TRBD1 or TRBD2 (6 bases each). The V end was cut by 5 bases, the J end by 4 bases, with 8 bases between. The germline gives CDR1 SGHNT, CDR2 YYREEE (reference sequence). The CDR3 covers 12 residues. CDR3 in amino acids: CASRRGADTQYF. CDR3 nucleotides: TGTGCCAGCAGGAGGGGGGCAGATACGCAGTATTTT. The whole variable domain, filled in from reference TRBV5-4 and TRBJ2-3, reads ETGVTQSPTHLIKTRGQQVTLRCSSQSGHNTVSWYQQALGQGPQFIFQYYREEENGRGNFPPRFSGLQFPNYSSELNVNALELDDSALYLCASRRGADTQYFGPGTRLTVL.

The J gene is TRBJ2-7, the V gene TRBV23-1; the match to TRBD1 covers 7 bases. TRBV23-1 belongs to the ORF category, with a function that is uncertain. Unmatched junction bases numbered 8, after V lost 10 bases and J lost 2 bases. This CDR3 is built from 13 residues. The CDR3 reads CATLRTGPYEQYV. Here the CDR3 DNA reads TGCGCCACCCTACGGACAGGCCCCTACGAGCAGTACGTC.

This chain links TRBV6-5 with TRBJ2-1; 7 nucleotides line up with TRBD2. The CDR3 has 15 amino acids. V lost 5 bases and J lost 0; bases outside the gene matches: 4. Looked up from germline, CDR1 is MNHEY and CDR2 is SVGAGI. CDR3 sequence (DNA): TGTGCCAGCAGTCCCGGGACTACCTCCTACAATGAGCAGTTCTTC. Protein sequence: CASSPGTTSYNEQFF.

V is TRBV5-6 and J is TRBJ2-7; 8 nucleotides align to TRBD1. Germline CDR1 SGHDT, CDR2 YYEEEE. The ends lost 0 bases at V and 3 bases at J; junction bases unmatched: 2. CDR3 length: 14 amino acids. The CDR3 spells CASSLATGVYEQYV. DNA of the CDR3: TGTGCCAGCAGCTTGGCGACAGGGGTCTACGAGCAGTACGTC.

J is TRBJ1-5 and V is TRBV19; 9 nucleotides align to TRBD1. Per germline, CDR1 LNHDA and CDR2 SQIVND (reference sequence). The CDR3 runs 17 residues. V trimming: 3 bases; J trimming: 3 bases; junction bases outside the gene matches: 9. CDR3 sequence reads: CASSITWTGALNQPQHF. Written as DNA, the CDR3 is TGTGCCAGTAGTATCACCTGGACAGGGGCTCTCAATCAGCCCCAGCATTTT.

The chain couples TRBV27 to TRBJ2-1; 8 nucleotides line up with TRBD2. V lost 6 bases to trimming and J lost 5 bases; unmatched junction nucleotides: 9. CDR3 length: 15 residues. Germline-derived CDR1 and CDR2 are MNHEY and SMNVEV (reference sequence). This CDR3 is CASSPVAGTDNEQFF. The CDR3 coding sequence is TGTGCCAGCAGCCCCGTAGCGGGAACCGACAATGAGCAGTTCTTC.

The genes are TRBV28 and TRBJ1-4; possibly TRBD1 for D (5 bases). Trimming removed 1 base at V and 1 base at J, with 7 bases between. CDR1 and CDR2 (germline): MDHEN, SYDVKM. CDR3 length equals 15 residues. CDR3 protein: CASSLFGGTNEKLFF. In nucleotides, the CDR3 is TGTGCCAGCAGTTTATTTGGGGGAACTAATGAAAAACTGTTTTTT.

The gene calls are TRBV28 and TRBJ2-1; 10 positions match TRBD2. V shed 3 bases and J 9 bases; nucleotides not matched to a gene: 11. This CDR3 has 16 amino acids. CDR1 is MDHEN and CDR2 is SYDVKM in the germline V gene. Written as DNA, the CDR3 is TGTGCCAGCAGTTTTTCACTGGCTAGCGGGAGTGGTGAGCAGTTCTTC. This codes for CASSFSLASGSGEQFF.

CDR3 residues: CASSEASLLNEQFF. The CDR3 nucleotides read TGTGCCAGCAGTGAAGCGAGCCTGTTAAATGAGCAGTTCTTC. The rearrangement uses TRBV2 and TRBJ2-1; no reliable D call. Germline assignment: CDR1 SNHLY and CDR2 FYNNEI. There are 14 residues in the CDR3. With 0 bases removed from V and 7 bases from J, the gap between germline ends came to 10 bases.

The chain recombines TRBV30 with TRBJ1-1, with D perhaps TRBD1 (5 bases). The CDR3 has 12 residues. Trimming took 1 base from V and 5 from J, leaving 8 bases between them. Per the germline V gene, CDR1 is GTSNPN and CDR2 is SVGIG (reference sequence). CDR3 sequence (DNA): TGTGCCTGGAGTGACCCAGGGACTGAAGCTTTCTTT. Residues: CAWSDPGTEAFF.

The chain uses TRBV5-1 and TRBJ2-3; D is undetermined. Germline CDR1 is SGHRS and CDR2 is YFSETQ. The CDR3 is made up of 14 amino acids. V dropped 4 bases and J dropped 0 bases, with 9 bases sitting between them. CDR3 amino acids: CASSPWGSTDTQYF. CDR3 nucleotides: TGCGCCAGCAGCCCCTGGGGTAGCACAGATACGCAGTATTTT.

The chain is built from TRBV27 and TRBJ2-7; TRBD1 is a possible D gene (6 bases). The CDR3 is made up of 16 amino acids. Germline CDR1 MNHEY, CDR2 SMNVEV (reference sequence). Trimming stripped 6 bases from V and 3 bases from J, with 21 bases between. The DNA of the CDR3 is TGTGCCAGCAGGGGCAGGGGACCGGCAAAAGGCTACGAGCAGTACGTC. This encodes CASRGRGPAKGYEQYV.

The CDR3 sequence is CASSQDAEAGRVEQYF. The CDR3 bases are TGTGCCAGCAGCCAAGATGCGGAAGCGGGTCGTGTCGAGCAGTACTTC. The chain recombines TRBV4-2 with TRBJ2-7, with D possibly matching TRBD2 (6 bases). This CDR3 spans 16 amino acids. Per germline, CDR1 LGHNA and CDR2 YNFKEQ. Deletions cut 0 bases from V and 6 bases from J, with 18 bases between.

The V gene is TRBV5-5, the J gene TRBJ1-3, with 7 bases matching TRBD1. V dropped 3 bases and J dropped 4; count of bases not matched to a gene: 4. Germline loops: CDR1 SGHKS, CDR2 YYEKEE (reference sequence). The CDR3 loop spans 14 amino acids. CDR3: CASSSTGWGNTIYF. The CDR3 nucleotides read TGTGCCAGCAGCTCGACAGGGTGGGGAAACACCATATATTTT.